These T cell receptor beta chains were read from a single sample in a study of metastatic and nonmetastatic thyroid tumors. TCRdb re-analyzed the PCR reads through MiXCR. The sample consists of some 33,000 clones, approximately 15% of them appearing once. The source material was blood. The origin of the receptors is a male donor with papillary thyroid cancer or a benign thyroid nodule (not recorded which). Some clones in this sample may be carry-over from other donors' samples. CDR3s include the opening cysteine and the closing phenylalanine or tryptophan. Fields, in order: D gene, clone size, V gene, J gene, CDR3 DNA, CDR3 protein. D genes are given only for firm matches. Part of the rows lack a size; the others show once, few, many or a class for expanded clones.

>TRBD1|many|TRBV2|TRBJ2-3
TGTGCCAGCAGATCTGACAGGGGAGGTACAGATACGCAGTATTTT
CASRSDRGGTDTQYF
>.|many|TRBV5-8|TRBJ2-1
TGTGCCAGCAGCTTGTATGAGCAGTTCTTC
CASSLYEQFF
>.|many|TRBV20-1|TRBJ1-1
TGCAGTGCTAGTCCAATCGCCGGGACGCCTGGGAACACTGAAGCTTTCTTT
CSASPIAGTPGNTEAFF
>TRBD1|.|TRBV6-1|TRBJ1-3
TGTGCCAGCAGTGAAGGACAGGGTACTCCGCACACCATATATTTT
CASSEGQGTPHTIYF
>TRBD2|.|TRBV28|TRBJ2-1
TGTGCCAGCAGTTTAAAGAGGTCTAGCGGGACTACAAATGAGCAGTTCTTC
CASSLKRSSGTTNEQFF
>.|many|TRBV20-1|TRBJ2-7
TGCAGTGCTAGTTTGCAGGGTCCCTTTTACGAGCAGTACTTC
CSASLQGPFYEQYF
>.|many|TRBV5-5|TRBJ2-7
TGTGCCAGCAGCGACTCCTATACTTTCTCCTACGAGCAGTACTTC
CASSDSYTFSYEQYF
>.|.|TRBV12-3/TRBV12-4|TRBJ2-3
TGTGCCAGCAGTTCTATTGGAGGGAAAAACACAGATACGCAGTATTTT
CASSSIGGKNTDTQYF
>.|many|TRBV19|TRBJ1-2
TGTGCCAGTAGAGCGGGAAGTGGCTACACCTTC
CASRAGSGYTF
>.|many|TRBV5-1|TRBJ1-1
TGCGCCAGCAGCCCGGGACCAGGGCGAATGGCGGACACTGAAGCTTTCTTT
CASSPGPGRMADTEAFF
>.|many|TRBV7-3|TRBJ2-2
TGTGCCAGCAGCTCGAACCAGGCTAGCACCACCGGGGAGCTGTTTTTT
CASSSNQASTTGELFF
>.|many|TRBV2|TRBJ2-2
TGTGCCAGCAAGCTCAGGGGGGATACCGGGGAGCTGTTTTTT
CASKLRGDTGELFF
>.|few|TRBV15|TRBJ2-6
TGTGCCTCCTGCAGCAGGGGCACTGGGGCCAACGTCCTGACTTTC
CASCSRGTGANVLTF
>TRBD1|many|TRBV6-1|TRBJ1-5
TGTGCCAGCAGGGGGACAGGTAGTCAGCCCCAGCATTTT
CASRGTGSQPQHF
>TRBD2|many|TRBV5-6|TRBJ2-3
TGTGCCAGTGGACTAGCGGGAGTTAATACGCAGTATTTT
CASGLAGVNTQYF
>.|.|TRBV7-8|TRBJ2-7
TGTGCCAGCAGCCCGGAAGTTGTGGACTACGAGCAGTACTTC
CASSPEVVDYEQYF
>.|many|TRBV4-2|TRBJ1-4
TGTGCCAGCAGCCAAGATGACGGGGAAAAACTGTTTTTT
CASSQDDGEKLFF
>.|.|TRBV28|TRBJ2-7
TGTACCAGCACCACCACCCTTGCGGAGCATTACTTC
CTSTTTLAEHYF
>.|many|TRBV19|TRBJ2-7
TGTGCCAGTAGTATCGGGACCCCCTACGAGCAGTACTTC
CASSIGTPYEQYF
>TRBD2|many|TRBV15|TRBJ2-5
TGTGCCACCAGCAGAGGGGGTAGCGGGACGGGAGAGACCCAGTACTTC
CATSRGGSGTGETQYF
>.|.|TRBV11-2|TRBJ2-6
TGTGCCAGCATCCCCTATGGTACCGCACCCTCTGGGGCCAACGTCCTGACTTTC
CASIPYGTAPSGANVLTF
>.|many|TRBV30|TRBJ1-6
TGTGCCTGGAGGTGGGGCAGGGCACATTCACCCCTCCACTTT
CAWRWGRAHSPLHF
>.|.|TRBV12-3/TRBV12-4|TRBJ2-7
TGTGCCAGCAGTTTAAACGGTGAGAACTACGAGCAGTACTTC
CASSLNGENYEQYF
>.|many|TRBV20-1|TRBJ1-5
TGCAGTGCTAGAGAGGGGGGGAGGGAACCCCAGCATTTT
CSAREGGREPQHF
>TRBD1|many|TRBV4-3|TRBJ1-6
TGCGCCAGCAGCCAAGAGGGACAGGCTCGATCACCCCTCCACTTT
CASSQEGQARSPLHF
>.|.|TRBV3-1|TRBJ1-3
TGTGCCAGCAGCCAGGCGGGAGAAGACATCATATATTTT
CASSQAGEDIIYF
>.|many|TRBV2|TRBJ2-7
TGTGCCAGCACTGATATCGGCTACGAGCAGTACTTC
CASTDIGYEQYF
>.|many|TRBV18|TRBJ1-1
TGTGCCAGCTCACCACCGGGACAGAACACTGAAGCTTTCTTT
CASSPPGQNTEAFF
>TRBD2|few|TRBV5-1|TRBJ2-5
TGCGCCAGCAGCTTGGCCGAACTAGCGGTATCCATGGAGATCCAGTACTTC
CASSLAELAVSMEIQYF
>.|many|TRBV29-1|TRBJ1-4
TGCAGCGCCTGGCGCAATGAAAAACTGTTTTTT
CSAWRNEKLFF
>.|many|TRBV20-1|TRBJ2-2
TGCAGTGCTAGAGGGGGGAGCCGCAACACCGGGGAGCTGTTTTTT
CSARGGSRNTGELFF
>.|many|TRBV20-1|TRBJ2-1
TGCAGTGCAAAGAAGACTCCAAGCTCCTACAATGAGCAGTTCTTC
CSAKKTPSSYNEQFF
>TRBD2|many|TRBV18|TRBJ2-7
TGTGCCAGCTCAGGGGCTAGCGGCTCCTACGAGCAGTACTTC
CASSGASGSYEQYF
>TRBD1|.|TRBV28|TRBJ1-5
TGTGCCAGCAGTCTACGACAGGGCAATAGCAATCAGCCCCAGCATTTT
CASSLRQGNSNQPQHF
>.|.|TRBV28|TRBJ2-7
TGTGCCAGCAGTCCAGGCCCAATCTACGAGCACGACTTC
CASSPGPIYEHDF
>.|.|TRBV28|TRBJ2-7
TGTGACAGCAGTATGGGTTACGAGCAGTACTTC
CDSSMGYEQYF
>TRBD1|few|TRBV28|TRBJ2-7
TGTGCCAGCAGTTTATGGCGGACAGGGTTAGGCTACGAGCAGTACTTC
CASSLWRTGLGYEQYF
>.|many|TRBV20-1|TRBJ2-5
TGCAGTGCTAGAGGGCCCGGGACAAAAGGGGAGACCCAGTACTTC
CSARGPGTKGETQYF
>.|many|TRBV6-1|TRBJ2-7
TGTGCCAGCAGAACCGGTCTAATCTACGAGCAGTACTTC
CASRTGLIYEQYF
>.|few|TRBV12-3/TRBV12-4|TRBJ1-2
TGTGCCAGCAGTGCTAGGAGGGCAGCTAACTATGGCTACACCTTC
CASSARRAANYGYTF
>.|.|TRBV6-1|TRBJ1-6
TGTGCCAGCAAAAGGGGGATTAATTCACCCGTCCACTTT
CASKRGINSPVHF
>.|many|TRBV20-1|TRBJ1-5
TGCAGTGCTAGAGATCTTGGGGGATATAGCAATCAGCCCCAGCATTTT
CSARDLGGYSNQPQHF
>TRBD1|many|TRBV5-1|TRBJ1-1
TGCGCCAGCAGCTTGGCACAGGGGGCTGGCACTGAAGCTTTCTTT
CASSLAQGAGTEAFF
>TRBD1|many|TRBV18|TRBJ2-7
TGTGCCAGCTCACCCTCGGGACAGGTAGTGTACGAGCAGTACTTC
CASSPSGQVVYEQYF
>TRBD2|many|TRBV6-4|TRBJ2-1
TGTGCCAGCAGTACTACTTTTACTAGCGGGGCAACAATCATCCACAATGAGCAGTTCTTC
CASSTTFTSGATIIHNEQFF
>TRBD1|many|TRBV28|TRBJ1-2
TGTGCCAGCAGTTCACAGGGGCATGGCTACACCTTC
CASSSQGHGYTF
>.|many|TRBV7-9|TRBJ1-2
TGTGCCAGCGAGCGGATGGGAGGCTACACCTTC
CASERMGGYTF
>TRBD2|.|TRBV6-1|TRBJ2-1
TGTGCCAGCAGAGCGTCCGGGACTAGTTCGTGGGAGCAGTTCTTC
CASRASGTSSWEQFF
>.|many|TRBV18|TRBJ2-5
TGTGCCAGCTCCGATTTAAAAGAGACCCAGTACTTC
CASSDLKETQYF
>TRBD2|.|TRBV27|TRBJ2-1
TGTGCCAGCAGTTTCGTGACCGAGCGCGGGAGTGAGCAGTTCTTC
CASSFVTERGSEQFF
>TRBD2|many|TRBV29-1|TRBJ2-3
TGCAGCGTTGAAGATCAGCGGGAGGGCCCGACAGATACGCAGTATTTT
CSVEDQREGPTDTQYF
>.|.|TRBV12-3/TRBV12-4|TRBJ1-1
TGTGCCAGCAGCAGGCGTGTGGCGGCTGGGATGAACACTGAAGCTTTCTTT
CASSRRVAAGMNTEAFF
>TRBD2|.|TRBV4-1|TRBJ2-1
TGCGCCAGCAGCCGCACCCCGGGACTAGCGGGAGAGGAGCAGTTCTTC
CASSRTPGLAGEEQFF
>.|.|TRBV6-2/TRBV6-3|TRBJ1-5
TGTGCCAGCATGGAGGTTGGGGAATACCATCCCCAGCATTTT
CASMEVGEYHPQHF
>.|many|TRBV27|TRBJ2-7
TGTGCCAGCAGGTCGCTAGGGGCTTCCGAGCAGTACTTC
CASRSLGASEQYF
>.|many|TRBV3-1|TRBJ2-1
TGTGCCAGCAGCCAGAAGGGCACTAGCAGCAATGAGCAGTTCTTC
CASSQKGTSSNEQFF
>.|many|TRBV30|TRBJ1-5
TGTGCCTGGACCGGGTCTGGAAGGACTAGCAATCAGCCCCAGCATTTT
CAWTGSGRTSNQPQHF
>TRBD1|many|TRBV9|TRBJ2-2
TGTGCCAGCAGCGGGACAGGGGGCACCGGGGAGCTGTTTTTT
CASSGTGGTGELFF
>.|many|TRBV5-6|TRBJ2-2
TGTGCCAGCAGCCTACCGGGACAATCCACCGGGGAGCTGTTTTTT
CASSLPGQSTGELFF